These 32 T cell receptor beta chains were all obtained from the same sample, sequenced in a study of technical replicates of blood from a handful of donors. Some clones are missing from TCRdb's copy, which holds only in-frame ones; the method was immunoSEQ multiplex PCR. The sample lists around 93,000 clones, over 90% occurring once. Sequencing was performed on T cells isolated from PBMCs. Receptors were obtained from a human donor in good health.

The chain carries TRBV19 and TRBJ1-1; D unclear. The germline V and J ends were trimmed by 5 bases and 5 bases, with 15 bases remaining between them. CDR3 length equals 14 residues. Germline loops: CDR1 LNHDA, CDR2 SQIVND (reference sequence). This CDR3 reads CASSLEDGVTEAFF. The CDR3 DNA sequence: TGTGCCAGTAGTCTGGAGGATGGTGTTACTGAAGCTTTCTTT.

For the CDR3, the DNA is TGTGCCAGTAGTAACGAGCTTTATAGCAATCAGCCCCAGCATTTT. The encoded protein is CASSNELYSNQPQHF. The chain couples TRBV19 to TRBJ1-5; no clear D. This CDR3 spans 15 amino acids. The V gene's germline CDR1 is LNHDA and CDR2 SQIVND (reference sequence). Between the trimmed V and J ends, which lost 4 bases and 0 bases, there was a span of 10 bases.

The gene calls are TRBV2 and TRBJ2-3, with 9 positions matching TRBD2. The germline V gene has CDR1 SNHLY and CDR2 FYNNEI. The J segment lost 3 bases and the V segment lost 8 bases, leaving 3 bases of the junction unmatched. The CDR3 is 13 residues long. CDR3 coding DNA: TGTGCCAGCGTAGCGGGAGAGACAGATACGCAGTATTTT. Protein sequence: CASVAGETDTQYF.

This clone occurred once. The chain couples TRBV6-5 to TRBJ1-5; D gene ambiguous. V dropped 10 bases and J dropped 7 bases, with 17 bases sitting between them. The CDR3 runs to 13 residues. Germline V gene lookup returns CDR1 MNHEY and CDR2 SVGAGI. In DNA, the CDR3 is TGTGCCACAAGGACGAGGGCCATGCAGCCCCAGCATTTT. Its translation is CATRTRAMQPQHF.

The chain couples TRBV14 to TRBJ2-7; D is perhaps TRBD2 (6 bases). Per the germline V gene, CDR1 is SGHDN and CDR2 is FVKESK. V lost 2 bases and J lost 2, with 25 bases in between. This CDR3 region has 19 residues. The CDR3 DNA reads TGTGCCAGCAGCCAAACCTCGCGGGGAGAAAGTGTGGGGCCCTACGAGCAGTACTTC. Its protein product is CASSQTSRGESVGPYEQYF.

This chain joins TRBV2 and TRBJ2-2, with a tentative D call TRBD2 (5 bases). Germline lookup yields CDR1 SNHLY and CDR2 FYNNEI. Trimming removed 6 bases from V and 3 bases from J, with 8 bases in between. This CDR3 has 13 residues. The CDR3 here is CASRGSDTGELFF. The CDR3 bases are TGTGCCAGCAGGGGGAGTGACACCGGGGAGCTGTTTTTT. The full variable domain, completed using reference TRBV2 and TRBJ2-2, is EPEVTQTPSHQVTQMGQEVILRCVPISNHLYFYWYRQILGQKVEFLVSFYNNEISEKSEIFDDQFSVERPDGSNFTLKIRSTKLEDSAMYFCASRGSDTGELFFGEGSRLTVL.

The rearrangement links TRBV29-1 to TRBJ1-1; D not certain. The V end lost 7 bases, the J end lost 0 bases, and 12 bases lay between the germline ends. Germline V CDR1 and CDR2: SQVTM, ANQGSEA. This CDR3 is 13 amino acids long. CDR3 sequence: CSATAKLNTEAFF. CDR3 coding DNA: TGCAGCGCCACAGCAAAGCTGAACACTGAAGCTTTCTTT.

V and J are TRBV25-1 and TRBJ1-4; 8 positions match TRBD1. CDR3 size: 15 residues. Germline trimming cut 2 bases from V and 8 bases from J; bases unmatched to any gene: 7. Germline lookup yields CDR1 MGHDK and CDR2 SYGVNS. CDR3 loop: CASSEVDRGNEKLFF. The CDR3 nucleotides are TGTGCCAGCAGTGAAGTCGACAGGGGAAACGAAAAACTGTTTTTT.

The genes are TRBV7-8 and TRBJ2-1; TRBD1 matches at 9 bases. With V trimmed by 5 bases and J by 8 bases, 7 bases remained unmatched. CDR1 SGHVS and CDR2 FQNEAQ come from the germline V gene. The CDR3 contains 14 residues. The CDR3 coding sequence is TGTGCCAGCAGCCATCGGACAGGGGCGGATGAGCAGTTCTTC. It codes for CASSHRTGADEQFF.

The rearrangement uses TRBV4-3 and TRBJ2-1; D is perhaps TRBD1 (6 bases). V was pared by 3 bases and J by 10 bases, with 13 bases between. Germline V CDR1 and CDR2: LGHNA, YSLEER. This CDR3 contains 13 residues. In DNA, the CDR3 is TGCGCCAGCAGCCAGGACAGATTCTCGGAGCAGTTCTTC. Translation gives CASSQDRFSEQFF.

This clone was recorded only once. This chain connects TRBV15 to TRBJ1-4; the match to TRBD1 covers 7 bases. J gave up 5 bases and V 0 bases, and 6 bases lay outside the gene matches. CDR1 is LNHNV, CDR2 YYDKDF, per germline (reference sequence). The CDR3 has 16 residues. The CDR3, as DNA: TGTGCCACCAGCAGAGACGGACAGGTCTTAAATGAAAAACTGTTTTTT. This gives the protein CATSRDGQVLNEKLFF.

V is TRBV2 and J is TRBJ1-1; D uncertain. Germline CDR1 SNHLY, CDR2 FYNNEI. There are 13 residues in the CDR3. V was cut by 4 bases and J by 2 bases, with 8 bases left in between. The CDR3 spells CASSVQPNTEAFF. The CDR3 bases are TGTGCCAGCAGTGTACAGCCTAACACTGAAGCTTTCTTT.

The chain has TRBV4-2 and TRBJ1-5; D uncertain. The CDR3 runs to 16 residues. Germline V gene lookup returns CDR1 LGHNA and CDR2 YNFKEQ. V was pared by 1 base and J by 1 base, with 11 bases between. CDR3 coding DNA: TGTGCCAGCAGCCAAGTAGCCTTTGGAAGCAATCAGCCCCAGCATTTT. It encodes CASSQVAFGSNQPQHF.

The CDR3 loop reads CASQRGDNTGELFF. The CDR3 DNA reads as TGCGCCAGCCAACGGGGGGACAACACCGGGGAGCTGTTTTTT. The chain links TRBV5-1 to TRBJ2-2; 7 bases are shared with TRBD2. The CDR3 length is 14 residues. The germline V gene encodes CDR1 SGHRS and CDR2 YFSETQ. V was clipped by 7 bases and J by 2 bases; unmatched bases: 5.

The V call is TRBV19, the J call TRBJ2-2; a possible D gene is TRBD1 (7 bases). Looked up from germline, CDR1 is LNHDA and CDR2 is SQIVND (reference sequence). Trimming removed 8 bases from V and 0 bases from J, with 19 bases in between. This CDR3 comprises 17 residues. The CDR3 loop reads CASRGAGGSSNTGELFF. CDR3 coding DNA: TGTGCCAGTCGCGGGGCAGGGGGATCCTCGAACACCGGGGAGCTGTTTTTT.

The chain uses TRBV7-9 and TRBJ2-2; a possible D gene is TRBD1 (6 bases). V was shortened by 3 bases and J by 0 bases, with 11 bases between the two germline ends. Per germline, CDR1 SEHNR and CDR2 FQNEAQ (reference sequence). The CDR3 sequence is 16 residues long. CDR3 in DNA: TGTGCCAGCAGCTTTCCCAGGGGCACGAACACCGGGGAGCTGTTTTTT. Its translation: CASSFPRGTNTGELFF.

V usage is TRBV5-1 and J usage is TRBJ2-3; D perhaps matches TRBD2 (5 bases). V lost 0 bases, J lost 3 bases, and 17 bases lay in between. This CDR3 region has 17 residues. Germline CDR1 SGHRS, CDR2 YFSETQ. The CDR3 region is CASSLAQLVVGTDTQYF. The DNA for the CDR3 is TGCGCCAGCAGCTTGGCCCAACTAGTCGTCGGGACAGATACGCAGTATTTT.

The gene calls are TRBV5-1 and TRBJ2-1; 9 positions match TRBD2. The CDR3 runs to 16 residues. J lost 1 base, V lost 4 bases, and 6 bases had no gene match. The germline gives CDR1 SGHRS, CDR2 YFSETQ. For the CDR3, the DNA is TGCGCCAGCAGCCATTCTCTAGCGGGGTCCTACAATGAGCAGTTCTTC. Translation gives CASSHSLAGSYNEQFF. The variable domain in full, completed from reference TRBV5-1 and TRBJ2-1, reads KAGVTQTPRYLIKTRGQQVTLSCSPISGHRSVSWYQQTPGQGLQFLFEYFSETQRNKGNFPGRFSGRQFSNSRSEMNVSTLELGDSALYLCASSHSLAGSYNEQFFGPGTRLTVL.

J is TRBJ2-1 and V is TRBV30; 14 nucleotides agree with TRBD2. The CDR3 sequence is 18 residues long. The trim removed 8 bases at V and 4 bases at J, leaving 16 bases unmatched. Per the germline V gene, CDR1 is GTSNPN and CDR2 is SVGIG (reference sequence). In DNA form, the CDR3 reads TGTGCCCCAACCCAAGCCCGACTAGCGGGAGGGCCGTACAATGAGCAGTTCTTC. This translates into CAPTQARLAGGPYNEQFF.

The chain uses TRBV28 and TRBJ1-2; no clear D. This CDR3 has 12 amino acids. CDR1 is MDHEN, CDR2 SYDVKM, per germline. V dropped 6 bases and J dropped 2 bases, with 7 bases sitting between them. This CDR3 reads CASSLLNYGYTF. CDR3 DNA sequence: TGTGCCAGCAGCCTATTAAACTATGGCTACACCTTC.

V gene TRBV9 combines with J gene TRBJ2-3; D possibly corresponds to TRBD1 (5 bases). V was trimmed by 4 bases and J by 7 bases, leaving 22 bases between them. The CDR3 totals 16 residues. In germline, CDR1 is SGDLS, CDR2 YYNGEE. The CDR3, as DNA: TGTGCCAGCAGCTCCTCATCTGGGCAGGGTCCCCATACGCAGTATTTT. Its translation is CASSSSSGQGPHTQYF.

This chain links TRBV5-1 with TRBJ2-2; TRBD1 aligns across 9 bases. The CDR3 loop spans 16 amino acids. Germline V gene data show CDR1 as SGHRS and CDR2 as YFSETQ. Trimming at V came to 5 bases and at J to 5 bases, leaving 10 bases not matched to a gene. CDR3 DNA sequence: TGCGCCAGCAGTCTACGGGGGGACAGGGCTACCGGGGAGCTGTTTTTT. Translation gives CASSLRGDRATGELFF.

The chain has TRBV4-3 and TRBJ2-2; no firm D call. Trimming removed 0 bases at V and 5 bases at J, with 7 bases between. This CDR3 comprises 14 residues. The germline CDR1 and CDR2 sequences are LGHNA and YSLEER. CDR3 bases: TGCGCCAGCAGCCAAGAATTCGGTACCGGGGAGCTGTTTTTT. It codes for CASSQEFGTGELFF.

This chain links TRBV29-1 with TRBJ1-1, with a weak D call TRBD1 (6 bases). V dropped 6 bases and J dropped 0 bases, with 11 bases sitting between them. CDR1 and CDR2 from the germline V gene are SQVTM and ANQGSEA. The CDR3 length is 13 residues. The CDR3 DNA reads as TGCAGCGTACACAGGGCCATGAACACTGAAGCTTTCTTT. Translation gives CSVHRAMNTEAFF.

The chain is built from TRBV7-2 and TRBJ2-1; weak D call: TRBD2 (5 bases). V was pared by 3 bases and J by 7 bases, with 22 bases between. The germline V gene encodes CDR1 SGHTA and CDR2 FQGNSA. There are 17 residues in the CDR3. Written as DNA, the CDR3 is TGTGCCAGCAGCTTTCGACTAAAGGAACCCGCGGGTAATGAGCAGTTCTTC. It codes for CASSFRLKEPAGNEQFF.

This sequence joins TRBV9 and TRBJ1-1; weak D call: TRBD1 (5 bases). Germline CDR1 reads SGDLS; CDR2 reads YYNGEE. The CDR3 has 16 amino acids. Trimming removed 0 bases at V and 3 bases at J, with 15 bases between. For the CDR3, the DNA is TGTGCCAGCAGCGTAGATAGTGGGGCGTATGACACTGAAGCTTTCTTT. Translation: CASSVDSGAYDTEAFF.

The chain links TRBV2 to TRBJ2-3; TRBD2 matches 11 bases. The CDR3 consists of 14 residues. V gave up 8 bases and J gave up 5 bases; unmatched junction bases: 6. Germline V gene data show CDR1 as SNHLY and CDR2 as FYNNEI. CDR3 coding DNA: TGTGCCAGCCCTAGCGGGAGGCGATTAGATACGCAGTATTTT. Translating gives CASPSGRRLDTQYF.

The chain joins TRBV2 to TRBJ1-1, with D maybe TRBD1 (5 bases). CDR3 size: 15 residues. V lost 7 bases and J 5 bases, leaving 20 bases between the germline ends. Germline V gene data show CDR1 as SNHLY and CDR2 as FYNNEI. The CDR3 region has the DNA TGTGCCAGCACCTTATTGCCGGGGGTGAGAACTGAAGCTTTCTTT. This gives the protein CASTLLPGVRTEAFF.

This clone was found once. The chain employs TRBV6-5 and TRBJ1-2, with TRBD1 as a possible D gene (5 bases). V lost 5 bases and J lost 8, with 15 bases in between. CDR3 length equals 13 residues. Germline V lookup: CDR1 MNHEY, CDR2 SVGAGI. In nucleotides, the CDR3 is TGTGCCAGCAGTCCTCAGGGCCTGCAGGGCTACACCTTC. It codes for CASSPQGLQGYTF.

The chain uses TRBV2 and TRBJ2-3; 9 bases are shared with TRBD2. The V gene's germline CDR1 is SNHLY and CDR2 FYNNEI. CDR3 length: 16 residues. The trim removed 2 bases at V and 1 base at J, leaving 4 bases unmatched. CDR3 loop: CASSEWREGGTDTQYF. CDR3 coding DNA: TGTGCCAGCAGTGAATGGCGGGAGGGCGGCACAGATACGCAGTATTTT. The full variable domain, rest sourced from reference TRBV2 and TRBJ2-3, is EPEVTQTPSHQVTQMGQEVILRCVPISNHLYFYWYRQILGQKVEFLVSFYNNEISEKSEIFDDQFSVERPDGSNFTLKIRSTKLEDSAMYFCASSEWREGGTDTQYFGPGTRLTVL.

The rearrangement joins TRBV6-5 to TRBJ2-7; D is undetermined. The CDR3 covers 13 residues. V was cut by 6 bases and J by 6 bases, with 15 bases left in between. Germline assignment: CDR1 MNHEY and CDR2 SVGAGI. The CDR3, as DNA: TGTGCCAGCAGCCCCACACCAATCCGCGAGCAGTACTTC. Its protein product is CASSPTPIREQYF.

The chain links TRBV27 to TRBJ2-7; 9 bases match TRBD2. The CDR3 is 16 residues long. Germline CDR1 and CDR2: MNHEY and SMNVEV (reference sequence). V was pared by 5 bases and J by 0 bases, with 8 bases of the junction left unmatched. CDR3 sequence reads: CASSPSSGVSSYEQYF. DNA of the CDR3: TGTGCCAGCAGTCCATCTAGCGGGGTGAGCTCCTACGAGCAGTACTTC.